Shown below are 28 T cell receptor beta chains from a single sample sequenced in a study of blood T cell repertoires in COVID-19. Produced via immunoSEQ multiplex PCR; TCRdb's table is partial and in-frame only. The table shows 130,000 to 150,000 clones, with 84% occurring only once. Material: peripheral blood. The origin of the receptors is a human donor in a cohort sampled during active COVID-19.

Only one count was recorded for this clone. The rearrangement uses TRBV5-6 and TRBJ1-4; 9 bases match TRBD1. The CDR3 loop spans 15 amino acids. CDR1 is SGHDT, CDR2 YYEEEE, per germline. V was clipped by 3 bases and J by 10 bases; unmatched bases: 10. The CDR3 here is CASSSDRGRGGKLFF. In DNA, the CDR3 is TGTGCCAGCAGCTCCGACAGGGGGAGAGGGGGAAAACTGTTTTTT.

CDR3 coding DNA: TGTGCCAGCAGTGATAGCCCCCCCGTGGTCAACGAGCAGTACTTC. Residues: CASSDSPPVVNEQYF. The chain has TRBV2 and TRBJ2-7; D remains ambiguous. This CDR3 has 15 residues. V was pared by 3 bases and J by 5 bases, with 17 bases between. CDR1 and CDR2 from the germline V gene are SNHLY and FYNNEI.

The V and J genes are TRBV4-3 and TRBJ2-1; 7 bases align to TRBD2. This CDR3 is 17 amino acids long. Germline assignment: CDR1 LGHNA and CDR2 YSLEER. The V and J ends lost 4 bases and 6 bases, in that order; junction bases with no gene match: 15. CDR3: CASSRSGPGGLGNEQFF. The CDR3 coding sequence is TGCGCCAGCAGCCGCAGCGGCCCGGGAGGATTGGGCAATGAGCAGTTCTTC.

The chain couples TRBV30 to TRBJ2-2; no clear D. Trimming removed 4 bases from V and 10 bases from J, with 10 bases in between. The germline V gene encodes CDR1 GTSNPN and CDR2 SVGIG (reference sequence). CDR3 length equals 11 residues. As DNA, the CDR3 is TGTGCCTGGAACGGTGGTGAGGAGCTGTTTTTT. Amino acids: CAWNGGEELFF.

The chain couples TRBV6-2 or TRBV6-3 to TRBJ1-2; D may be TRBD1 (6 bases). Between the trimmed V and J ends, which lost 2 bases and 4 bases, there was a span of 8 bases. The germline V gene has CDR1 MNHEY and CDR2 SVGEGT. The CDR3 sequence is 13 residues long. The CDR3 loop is CASSYGQIYGYTF. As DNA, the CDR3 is TGTGCCAGCAGTTACGGACAGATCTATGGCTACACCTTC.

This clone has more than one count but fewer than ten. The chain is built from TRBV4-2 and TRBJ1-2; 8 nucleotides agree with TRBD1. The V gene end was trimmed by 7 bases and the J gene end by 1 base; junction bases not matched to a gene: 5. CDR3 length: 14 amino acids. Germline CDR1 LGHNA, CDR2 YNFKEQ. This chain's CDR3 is CASTSGQDNYGYTF. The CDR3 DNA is TGTGCCAGCACCTCGGGACAGGATAACTATGGCTACACCTTC.

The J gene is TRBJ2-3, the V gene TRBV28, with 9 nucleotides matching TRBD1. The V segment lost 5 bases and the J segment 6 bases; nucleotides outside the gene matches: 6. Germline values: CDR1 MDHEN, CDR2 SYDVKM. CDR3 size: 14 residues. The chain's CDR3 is CASSRQGDWDTQYF. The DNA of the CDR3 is TGTGCCAGCAGTCGACAGGGGGATTGGGATACGCAGTATTTT.

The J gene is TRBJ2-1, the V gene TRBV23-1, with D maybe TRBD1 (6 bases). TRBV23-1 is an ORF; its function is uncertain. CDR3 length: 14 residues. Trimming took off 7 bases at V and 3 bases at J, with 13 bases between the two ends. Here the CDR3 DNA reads TGCGCCAGCACCCAACAGGGCCTCTACAATGAGCAGTTCTTC. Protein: CASTQQGLYNEQFF.

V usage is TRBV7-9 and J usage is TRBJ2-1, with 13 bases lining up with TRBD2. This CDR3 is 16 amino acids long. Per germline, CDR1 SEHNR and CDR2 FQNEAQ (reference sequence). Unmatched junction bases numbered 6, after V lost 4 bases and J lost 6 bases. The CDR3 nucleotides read TGTGCCAGCAGCTCGACTAGCGGGGGGTTTAGCAATGAGCAGTTCTTC. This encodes CASSSTSGGFSNEQFF.

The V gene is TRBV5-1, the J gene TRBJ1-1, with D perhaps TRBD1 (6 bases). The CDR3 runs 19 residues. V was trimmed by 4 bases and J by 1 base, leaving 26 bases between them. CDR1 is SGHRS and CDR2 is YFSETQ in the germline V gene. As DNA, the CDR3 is TGCGCCAGCAGCCTGGAATTTTTGGGGACACTTAGATCGAACACTGAAGCTTTCTTT. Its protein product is CASSLEFLGTLRSNTEAFF. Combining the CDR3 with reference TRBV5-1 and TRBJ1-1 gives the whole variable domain KAGVTQTPRYLIKTRGQQVTLSCSPISGHRSVSWYQQTPGQGLQFLFEYFSETQRNKGNFPGRFSGRQFSNSRSEMNVSTLELGDSALYLCASSLEFLGTLRSNTEAFFGQGTRLTVV.

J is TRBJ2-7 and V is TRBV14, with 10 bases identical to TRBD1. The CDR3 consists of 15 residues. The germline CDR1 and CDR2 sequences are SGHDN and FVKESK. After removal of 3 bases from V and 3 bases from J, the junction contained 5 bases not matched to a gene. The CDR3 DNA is TGTGCCAGCAGCCATGGGACAGGGGCAATCTACGAGCAGTACTTC. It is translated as CASSHGTGAIYEQYF. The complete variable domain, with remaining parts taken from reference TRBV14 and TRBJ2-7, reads EAGVTQFPSHSVIEKGQTVTLRCDPISGHDNLYWYRRVMGKEIKFLLHFVKESKQDESGMPNNRFLAERTGGTYSTLKVQPAELEDSGVYFCASSHGTGAIYEQYFGPGTRLTVT.

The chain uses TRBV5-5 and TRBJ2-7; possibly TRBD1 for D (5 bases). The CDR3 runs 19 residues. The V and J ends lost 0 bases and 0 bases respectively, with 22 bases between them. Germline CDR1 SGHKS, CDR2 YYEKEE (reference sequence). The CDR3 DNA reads TGTGCCAGCAGCTTGGCCATAGCTAGGTTCCAGGGTCTCTCCTACGAGCAGTACTTC. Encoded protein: CASSLAIARFQGLSYEQYF.

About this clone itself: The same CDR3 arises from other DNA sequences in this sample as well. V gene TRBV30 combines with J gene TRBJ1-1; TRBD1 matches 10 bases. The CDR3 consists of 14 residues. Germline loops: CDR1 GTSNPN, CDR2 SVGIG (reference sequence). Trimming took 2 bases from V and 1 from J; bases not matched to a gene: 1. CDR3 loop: CAWSRTGGNTEAFF. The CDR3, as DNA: TGTGCCTGGAGTCGGACAGGGGGGAACACTGAAGCTTTCTTT.

The chain's CDR3 is CASSLGSGGAFAYEQYF. The CDR3 coding sequence is TGTGCCAGCAGCTTAGGGAGCGGGGGGGCCTTTGCGTACGAGCAGTACTTC. The rearrangement joins TRBV7-6 to TRBJ2-7; 10 positions match TRBD2. CDR1 and CDR2 from the germline V gene are SGHVS and FNYEAQ. The ends lost 1 base at V and 4 bases at J; junction bases unmatched: 10. This CDR3 contains 17 residues.

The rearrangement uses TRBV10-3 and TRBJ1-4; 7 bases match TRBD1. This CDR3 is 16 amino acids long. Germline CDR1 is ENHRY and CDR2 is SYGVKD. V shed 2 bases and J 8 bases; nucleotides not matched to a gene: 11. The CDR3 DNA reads TGTGCCATCAGTGAGGGGGCGCCAGGGGGAAGGGAAAAACTGTTTTTT. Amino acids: CAISEGAPGGREKLFF.

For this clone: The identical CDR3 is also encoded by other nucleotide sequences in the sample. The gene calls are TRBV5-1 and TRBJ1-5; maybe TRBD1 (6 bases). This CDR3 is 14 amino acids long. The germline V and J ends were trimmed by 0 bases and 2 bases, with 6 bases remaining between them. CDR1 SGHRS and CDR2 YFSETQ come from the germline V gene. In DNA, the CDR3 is TGCGCCAGCAGCTTGGAGGGGGGCAATCAGCCCCAGCATTTT. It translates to CASSLEGGNQPQHF. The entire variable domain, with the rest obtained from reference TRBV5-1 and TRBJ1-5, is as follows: KAGVTQTPRYLIKTRGQQVTLSCSPISGHRSVSWYQQTPGQGLQFLFEYFSETQRNKGNFPGRFSGRQFSNSRSEMNVSTLELGDSALYLCASSLEGGNQPQHFGDGTRLSIL.

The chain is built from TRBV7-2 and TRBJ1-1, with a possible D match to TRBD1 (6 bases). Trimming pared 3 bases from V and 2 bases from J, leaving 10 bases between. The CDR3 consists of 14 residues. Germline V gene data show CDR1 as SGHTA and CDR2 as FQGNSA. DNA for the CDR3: TGTGCCAGCAGCTTCTGGACAGAAAACACTGAAGCTTTCTTT. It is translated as CASSFWTENTEAFF. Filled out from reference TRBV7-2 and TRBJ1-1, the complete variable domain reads GAGVSQSPSNKVTEKGKDVELRCDPISGHTALYWYRQSLGQGLEFLIYFQGNSAPDKSGLPSDRFSAERTGGSVSTLTIQRTQQEDSAVYLCASSFWTENTEAFFGQGTRLTVV.

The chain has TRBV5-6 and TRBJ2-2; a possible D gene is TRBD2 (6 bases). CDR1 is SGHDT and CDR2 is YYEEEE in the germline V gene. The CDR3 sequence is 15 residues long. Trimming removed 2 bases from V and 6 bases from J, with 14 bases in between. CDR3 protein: CASSFEDGGAGELFF. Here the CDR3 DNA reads TGTGCCAGCAGCTTTGAGGACGGAGGGGCCGGGGAGCTGTTTTTT.

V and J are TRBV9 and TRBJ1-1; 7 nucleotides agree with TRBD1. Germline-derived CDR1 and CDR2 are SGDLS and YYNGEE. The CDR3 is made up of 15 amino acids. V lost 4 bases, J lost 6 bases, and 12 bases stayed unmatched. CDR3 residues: CASSSGGTSGAEAFF. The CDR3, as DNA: TGTGCCAGCAGCTCAGGGGGGACCTCAGGGGCTGAAGCTTTCTTT.

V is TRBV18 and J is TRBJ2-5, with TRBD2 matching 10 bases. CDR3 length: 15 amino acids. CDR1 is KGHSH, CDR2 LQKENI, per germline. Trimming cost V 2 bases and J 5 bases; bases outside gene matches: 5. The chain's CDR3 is CASSPSSGGVETQYF. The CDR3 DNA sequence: TGTGCCAGCTCACCATCGAGCGGGGGGGTGGAGACCCAGTACTTC.

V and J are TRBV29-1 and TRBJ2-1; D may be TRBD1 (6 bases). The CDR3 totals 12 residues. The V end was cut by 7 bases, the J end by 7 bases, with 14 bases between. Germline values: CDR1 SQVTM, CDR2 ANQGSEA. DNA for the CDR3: TGCAGCGCCCAACAGGGAATGAATGAGCAGTTCTTC. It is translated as CSAQQGMNEQFF.

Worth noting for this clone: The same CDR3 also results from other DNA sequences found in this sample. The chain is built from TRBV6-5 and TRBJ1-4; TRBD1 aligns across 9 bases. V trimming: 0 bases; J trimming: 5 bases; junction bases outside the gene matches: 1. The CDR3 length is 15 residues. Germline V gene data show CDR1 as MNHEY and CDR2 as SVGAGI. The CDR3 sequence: CASSYSGQGNEKLFF. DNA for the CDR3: TGTGCCAGCAGTTACTCTGGACAGGGGAATGAAAAACTGTTTTTT.

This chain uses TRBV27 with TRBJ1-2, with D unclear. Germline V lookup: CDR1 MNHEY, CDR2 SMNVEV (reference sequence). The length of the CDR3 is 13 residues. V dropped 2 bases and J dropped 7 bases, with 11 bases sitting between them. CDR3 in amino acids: CASSLNLGGGYTF. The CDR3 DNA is TGTGCCAGCAGTTTAAACCTAGGCGGTGGCTACACCTTC.

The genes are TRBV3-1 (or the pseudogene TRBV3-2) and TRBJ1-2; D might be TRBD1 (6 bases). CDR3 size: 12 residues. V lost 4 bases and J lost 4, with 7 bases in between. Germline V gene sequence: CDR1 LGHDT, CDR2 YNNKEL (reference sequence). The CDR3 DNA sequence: TGTGCCAGCAGCCTGGACAGCTATGGCTACACCTTC. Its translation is CASSLDSYGYTF.

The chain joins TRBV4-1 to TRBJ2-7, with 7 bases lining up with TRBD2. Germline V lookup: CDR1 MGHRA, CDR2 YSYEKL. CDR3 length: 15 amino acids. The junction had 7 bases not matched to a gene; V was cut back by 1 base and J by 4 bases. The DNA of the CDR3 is TGCGCCAGCAGCCAAGGCGGGGGTAGCTTTTACGAGCAGTACTTC. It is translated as CASSQGGGSFYEQYF.

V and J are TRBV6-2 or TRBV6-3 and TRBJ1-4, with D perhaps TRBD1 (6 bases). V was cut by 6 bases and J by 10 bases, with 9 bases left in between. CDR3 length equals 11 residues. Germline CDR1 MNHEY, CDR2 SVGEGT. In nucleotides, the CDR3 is TGTGCCAGCAGCCAGGACAGAAAACTGTTTTTT. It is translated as CASSQDRKLFF.

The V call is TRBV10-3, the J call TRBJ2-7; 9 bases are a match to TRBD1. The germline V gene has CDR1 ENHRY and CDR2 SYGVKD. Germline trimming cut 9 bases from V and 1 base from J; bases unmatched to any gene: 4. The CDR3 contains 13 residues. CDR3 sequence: CAIRTGDSYEQYF. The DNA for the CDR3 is TGTGCCATAAGGACAGGGGATTCCTACGAGCAGTACTTC.

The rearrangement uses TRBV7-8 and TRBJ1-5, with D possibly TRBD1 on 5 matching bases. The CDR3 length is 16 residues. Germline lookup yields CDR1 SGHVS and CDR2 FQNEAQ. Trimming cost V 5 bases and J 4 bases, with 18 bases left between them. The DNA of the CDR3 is TGTGCCAGCAGCACCTTGGCAGGGATAAATAATCAGCCCCAGCATTTT. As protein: CASSTLAGINNQPQHF.